These T cell receptor beta chains were read from a single sample in a study of T-cell reconstitution after alpha-beta-depleted transplantation in children. MiXCR was run by TCRdb on the PCR reads, yielding one entry per CDR3 protein. The table records about 1,000,000 distinct CDR3 sequences, around 30% of them present only once. This specimen was PBMCs, mostly from graft donor cells, taken 360 days after TCRalphabeta/CD19-depleted stem cell transplant. The receptors shown here come from a boy less than two years old who had a stem cell transplant for SCID, so the T cells may come from the graft donor. The CDR3 runs from the conserved cysteine through the conserved F or W. Where a row states a size, it is once, few, many or the class of an expanded clone; other rows omit it.

TRBV28,TRBJ2-5,NA,CASSLPGSTGHETQYF
TRBV7-8,TRBJ1-4,many,CASSLSHNEKLFF
TRBV7-6,TRBJ2-1,NA,CASSLKFGWGNEQFF
TRBV15,TRBJ2-7,NA,CATSKGGVSEQYF
TRBV6-5,TRBJ2-1,few,CASSYYGGGAGSSYNEQFF
TRBV12-3/TRBV12-4,TRBJ2-7,NA,CASSLALMVYEQYF
TRBV2,TRBJ1-4,NA,CASSTGRSEEKLFF
TRBV25-1,TRBJ2-7,NA,CASSEAGGPSVEQYF
TRBV20-1,TRBJ2-2,many,CSASRRARNTGELFF
TRBV6-2/TRBV6-3,TRBJ1-1,NA,CASSQRDRPNTEAFF
TRBV4-2,TRBJ1-1,few,CASSPRGGSPNTEAFF
TRBV9,TRBJ2-1,NA,CASSPRGANYNEQFF
TRBV18,TRBJ2-1,NA,CASSPGQGALGNEQFF
TRBV4-3,TRBJ2-7,few,CASSQAGLPIYEQYF
TRBV20-1,TRBJ2-3,NA,CSARSSGGRIASTDTQYF
TRBV12-3/TRBV12-4,TRBJ2-1,few,CASSRNPGLEFPEQFF
TRBV3-1,TRBJ2-1,NA,CASCLQETGLYNEQFF
TRBV10-3,TRBJ2-7,NA,CAISESLGQGLPLAYEQYF
TRBV13,TRBJ2-3,NA,CASSLGTGSSDTQYF
TRBV29-1,TRBJ2-1,once,CSVEGQSDEQFF
TRBV6-1,TRBJ2-4,few,CASSDLVEGIGENIQYF
TRBV5-5,TRBJ2-7,few,CASSLGTPRGVYEQYF
TRBV4-1,TRBJ2-7,few,CASSQDRGILYEQYF
TRBV10-3,TRBJ1-1,NA,CAISEKDRGPIAEAFF